This T cell receptor beta chain originates from a study of blood T cell repertoires in COVID-19. On the study more broadly: Italy, Spain and the United States were the sources of the convalescent and acute COVID-19 samples. The analysed material was cDNA or gDNA that came from T cells, B-cell-depleted T cells, or PBMCs.

V lost 6 bases, J lost 4 bases, and 21 bases lay in between. Germline V gives CDR1 SQVTM, CDR2 ANQGSEA. This CDR3 has 16 amino acids. In the original workflow: Estimates of nucleated cell counts were drawn from the amplification of reference gene primers. Only in-frame clones appear in the TCRdb table, and some are missing; sequencing was by immunoSEQ multiplex PCR. The DNA gave D and trimming, while V, J and clone size come from that table. This table has about 130,000 clones, around 86% appearing once. This clonotype was obtained from an elderly man with active or convalescent COVID-19. The V and J genes are TRBV29-1 and TRBJ2-2, with D perhaps matching TRBD2 (6 bases). Sequencing was performed on peripheral blood. The CDR3 DNA reads TGCAGCGTGGCTTCGATGGGGGGTATAGGCACCGGGGAGCTGTTTTTT. As protein: CSVASMGGIGTGELFF.